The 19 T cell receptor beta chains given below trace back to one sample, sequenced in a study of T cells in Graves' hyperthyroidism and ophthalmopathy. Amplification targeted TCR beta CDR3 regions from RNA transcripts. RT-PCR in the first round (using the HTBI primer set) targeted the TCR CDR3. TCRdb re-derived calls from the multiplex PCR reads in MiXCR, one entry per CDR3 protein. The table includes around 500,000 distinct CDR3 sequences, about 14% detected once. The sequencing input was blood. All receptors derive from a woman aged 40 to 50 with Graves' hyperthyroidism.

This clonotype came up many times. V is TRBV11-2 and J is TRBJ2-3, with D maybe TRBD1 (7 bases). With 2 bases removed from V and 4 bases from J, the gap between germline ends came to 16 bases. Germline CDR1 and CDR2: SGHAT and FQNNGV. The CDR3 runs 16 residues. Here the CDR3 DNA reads TGTGCCAGCAGCTTACAGGGGGTAGCGGCAGCAGATACGCAGTATTTT. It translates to CASSLQGVAAADTQYF. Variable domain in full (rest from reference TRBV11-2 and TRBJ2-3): EAGVAQSPRYKIIEKRQSVAFWCNPISGHATLYWYQQILGQGPKLLIQFQNNGVVDDSQLPKDRFSAERLKGVDSTLKIQPAKLEDSAVYLCASSLQGVAAADTQYFGPGTRLTVL.

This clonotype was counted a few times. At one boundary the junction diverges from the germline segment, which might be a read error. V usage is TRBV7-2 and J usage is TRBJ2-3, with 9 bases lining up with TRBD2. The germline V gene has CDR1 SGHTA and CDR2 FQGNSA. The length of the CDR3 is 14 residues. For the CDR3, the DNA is TGTGCCAGCAGCTTCGGGACTAGCAGAGATACGCAGTATTTT. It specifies CASSFGTSRDTQYF.

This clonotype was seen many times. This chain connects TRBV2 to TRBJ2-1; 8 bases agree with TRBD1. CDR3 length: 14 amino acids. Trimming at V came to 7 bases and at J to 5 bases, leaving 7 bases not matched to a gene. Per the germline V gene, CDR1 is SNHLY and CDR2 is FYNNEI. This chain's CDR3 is CASNGGQENNEQFF. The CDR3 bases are TGTGCCAGCAATGGGGGACAGGAGAACAATGAGCAGTTCTTC.

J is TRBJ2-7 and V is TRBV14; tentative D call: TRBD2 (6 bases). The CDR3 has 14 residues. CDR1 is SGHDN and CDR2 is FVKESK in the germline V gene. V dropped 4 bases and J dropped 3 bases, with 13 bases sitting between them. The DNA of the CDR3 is TGTGCCAGCAGCCCAATCGGGACTCTCTACGAGCAGTACTTC. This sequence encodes CASSPIGTLYEQYF.

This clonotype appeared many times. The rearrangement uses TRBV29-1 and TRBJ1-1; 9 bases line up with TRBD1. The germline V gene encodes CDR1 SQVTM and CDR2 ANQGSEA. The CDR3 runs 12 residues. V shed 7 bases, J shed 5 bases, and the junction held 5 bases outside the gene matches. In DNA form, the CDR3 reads TGCAGCGCAAGACAGGGGGTGACTGAAGCTTTCTTT. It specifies CSARQGVTEAFF.

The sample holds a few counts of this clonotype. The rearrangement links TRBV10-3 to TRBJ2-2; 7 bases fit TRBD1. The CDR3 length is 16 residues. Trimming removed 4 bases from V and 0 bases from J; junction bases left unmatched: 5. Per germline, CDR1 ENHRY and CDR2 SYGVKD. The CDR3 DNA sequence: TGTGCCATCAGTGCCGCCGGGACAGCGAACACCGGGGAGCTGTTTTTT. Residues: CAISAAGTANTGELFF.

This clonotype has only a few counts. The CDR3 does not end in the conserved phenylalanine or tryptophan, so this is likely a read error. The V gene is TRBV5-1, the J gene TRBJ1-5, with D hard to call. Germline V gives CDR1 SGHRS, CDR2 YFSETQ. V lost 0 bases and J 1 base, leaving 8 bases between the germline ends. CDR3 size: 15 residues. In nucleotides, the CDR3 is TGCGCCAGCAGCTTGGAAGGGAGAAGCAATCAGCCCCAGCATTTG. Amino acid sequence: CASSLEGRSNQPQHL.

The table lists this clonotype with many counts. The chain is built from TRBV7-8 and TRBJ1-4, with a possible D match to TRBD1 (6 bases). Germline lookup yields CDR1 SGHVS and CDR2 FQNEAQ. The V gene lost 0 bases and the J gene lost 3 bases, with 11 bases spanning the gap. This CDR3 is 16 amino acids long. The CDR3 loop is CASSLANQGSNEKLFF. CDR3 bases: TGTGCCAGCAGCTTAGCGAATCAGGGGTCTAATGAAAAACTGTTTTTT.

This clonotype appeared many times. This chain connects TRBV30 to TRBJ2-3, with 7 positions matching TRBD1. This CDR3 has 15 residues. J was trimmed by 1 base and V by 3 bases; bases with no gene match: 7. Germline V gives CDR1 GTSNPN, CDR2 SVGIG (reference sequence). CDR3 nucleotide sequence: TGTGCCTGGAGCTCCCCTGACAGGGGCACAGATACGCAGTATTTT. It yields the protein CAWSSPDRGTDTQYF. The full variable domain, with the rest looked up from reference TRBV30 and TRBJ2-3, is SQTIHQWPATLVQPVGSPLSLECTVEGTSNPNLYWYRQAAGRGLQLLFYSVGIGQISSEVPQNLSASRPQDRQFILSSKKLLLSDSGFYLCAWSSPDRGTDTQYFGPGTRLTVL.

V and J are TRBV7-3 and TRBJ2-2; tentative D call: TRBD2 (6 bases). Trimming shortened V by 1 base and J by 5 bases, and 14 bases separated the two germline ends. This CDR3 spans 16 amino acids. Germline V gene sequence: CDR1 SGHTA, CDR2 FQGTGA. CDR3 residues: CASSLIGVRGTGELFF. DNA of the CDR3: TGTGCCAGCAGCTTAATAGGTGTACGGGGGACCGGGGAGCTGTTTTTT.

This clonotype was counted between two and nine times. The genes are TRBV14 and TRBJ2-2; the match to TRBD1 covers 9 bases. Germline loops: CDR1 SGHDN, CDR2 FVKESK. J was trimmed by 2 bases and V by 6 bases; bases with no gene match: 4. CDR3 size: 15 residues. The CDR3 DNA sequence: TGTGCCAGCAGGCGGACAGGGGACAACACCGGGGAGCTGTTTTTT. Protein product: CASRRTGDNTGELFF.

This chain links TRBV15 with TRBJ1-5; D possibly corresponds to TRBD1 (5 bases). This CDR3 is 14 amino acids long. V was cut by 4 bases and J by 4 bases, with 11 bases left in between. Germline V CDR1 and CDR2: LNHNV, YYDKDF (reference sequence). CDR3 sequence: CATSNREGNQPQHF. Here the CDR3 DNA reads TGTGCCACCAGCAATAGGGAGGGGAATCAGCCCCAGCATTTT.

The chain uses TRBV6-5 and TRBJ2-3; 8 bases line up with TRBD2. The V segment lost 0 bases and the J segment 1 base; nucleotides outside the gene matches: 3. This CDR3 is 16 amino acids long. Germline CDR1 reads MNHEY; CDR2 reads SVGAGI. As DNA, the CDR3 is TGTGCCAGCAGTTACTCGAGTAGCGGGGGCACAGATACGCAGTATTTT. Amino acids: CASSYSSSGGTDTQYF.

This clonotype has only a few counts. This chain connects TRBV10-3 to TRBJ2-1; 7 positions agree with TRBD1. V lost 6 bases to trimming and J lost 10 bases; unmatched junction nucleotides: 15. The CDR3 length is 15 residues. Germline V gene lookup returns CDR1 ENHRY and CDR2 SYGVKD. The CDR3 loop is CAIRKQGSVSIEQFF. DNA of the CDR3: TGTGCCATCAGAAAACAGGGGAGTGTTTCCATCGAGCAGTTCTTC.

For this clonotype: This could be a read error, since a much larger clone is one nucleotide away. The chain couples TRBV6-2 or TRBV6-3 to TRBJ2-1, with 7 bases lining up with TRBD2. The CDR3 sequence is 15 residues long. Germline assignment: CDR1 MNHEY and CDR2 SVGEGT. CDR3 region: CASSQTGEGYSEQFF. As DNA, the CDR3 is TGTGCCAGCAGTCAAACGGGGGAGGGGTACAGTGAGCAGTTCTTC.

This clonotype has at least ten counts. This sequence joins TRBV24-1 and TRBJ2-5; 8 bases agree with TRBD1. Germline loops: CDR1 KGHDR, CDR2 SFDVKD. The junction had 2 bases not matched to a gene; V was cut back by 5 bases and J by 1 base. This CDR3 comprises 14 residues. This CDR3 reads CATSGDRGQETQYF. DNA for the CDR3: TGTGCCACCAGTGGTGACAGGGGCCAAGAGACCCAGTACTTC.

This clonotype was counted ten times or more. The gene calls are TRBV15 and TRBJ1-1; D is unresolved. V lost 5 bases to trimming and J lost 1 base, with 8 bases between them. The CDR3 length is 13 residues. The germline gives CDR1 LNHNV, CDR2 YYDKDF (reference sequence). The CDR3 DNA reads TGTGCCACCAGCCTTTCGGGGAACACTGAAGCTTTCTTT. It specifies CATSLSGNTEAFF.

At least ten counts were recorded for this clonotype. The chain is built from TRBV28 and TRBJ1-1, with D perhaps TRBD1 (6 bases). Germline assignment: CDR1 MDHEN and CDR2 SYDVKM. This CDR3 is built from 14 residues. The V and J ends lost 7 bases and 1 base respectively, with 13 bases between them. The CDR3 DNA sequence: TGTGCCAGCAACTATCCGGGACAGAACACTGAAGCTTTCTTT. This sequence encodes CASNYPGQNTEAFF.

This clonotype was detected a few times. Written as DNA, the CDR3 is TGTGCCAGCAGGACAGGGATGGGGGGCTACACCTTC. It specifies CASRTGMGGYTF. V gene TRBV2 combines with J gene TRBJ1-2, with TRBD1 identical over 7 bases. Per the germline V gene, CDR1 is SNHLY and CDR2 is FYNNEI. The V segment lost 6 bases and the J segment 8 bases; nucleotides outside the gene matches: 6. The CDR3 extends over 12 amino acids.